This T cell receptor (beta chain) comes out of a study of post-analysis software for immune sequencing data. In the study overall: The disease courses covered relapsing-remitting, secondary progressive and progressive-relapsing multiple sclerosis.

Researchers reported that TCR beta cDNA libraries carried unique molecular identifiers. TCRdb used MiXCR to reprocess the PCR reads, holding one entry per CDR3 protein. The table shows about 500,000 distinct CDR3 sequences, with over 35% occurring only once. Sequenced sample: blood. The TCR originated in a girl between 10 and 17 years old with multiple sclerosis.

In nucleotides, the CDR3 is TGCAGCGTTGTGTCCCTAGCGGGAGGTCTGAGAAATGAGCAGTTCTTC. It translates to CSVVSLAGGLRNEQFF. The V gene is TRBV29-1, the J gene TRBJ2-1, with 11 bases identical to TRBD2. Unmatched junction bases numbered 12, after V lost 4 bases and J lost 7 bases. The CDR3 spans 16 residues. Looked up from germline, CDR1 is SQVTM and CDR2 is ANQGSEA.